The 25 T cell receptor beta chains presented below share a single source sample, sequenced in a study of T cells expressing NK-cell markers. With the 5' RACE reads reprocessed, TCRdb shows one record per CDR3 protein and no DNA. The table for this sample gives some 600,000 distinct CDR3 sequences. Sequences were obtained from blood T cells: a sorted CD56 or NKG2C T cell subset, CD4+ or CD8+ T cells, or bulk PBMC T cells (not recorded which). These receptors were taken from a man younger than 35 in good health.

The chain has TRBV6-5 and TRBJ2-7; the TRBD1 assignment by TCRdb is unverifiable without DNA. This CDR3 region has 14 residues. The germline V gene encodes CDR1 MNHEY and CDR2 SVGAGI. The CDR3 reads CASRQPGHTYEQYF.

This CDR3 reads CASRKGGATDTQYF. The V gene is TRBV2, the J gene TRBJ2-3; with no DNA, the TCRdb D assignment of TRBD2 cannot be verified. The CDR3 totals 14 residues. Germline CDR1 SNHLY, CDR2 FYNNEI.

This chain links TRBV6-1 with TRBJ2-7; TCRdb outputs TRBD1, but without DNA this stays unchecked. Germline CDR1 and CDR2: MNHNS and SASEGT. The CDR3 runs to 14 residues. The CDR3: CASSPGGGRDEQYF.

V usage is TRBV20-1 and J usage is TRBJ2-1; the D gene TCRdb calls, TRBD2, cannot be checked with no DNA. CDR3 length equals 17 residues. Germline loops: CDR1 DFQATT, CDR2 SNEGSKA (reference sequence). CDR3 protein: CSARRLAGSSSYNEQFF.

The rearrangement links TRBV27 to TRBJ1-1; TCRdb names TRBD1, which stays unverified in the absence of DNA. The germline V gene encodes CDR1 MNHEY and CDR2 SMNVEV (reference sequence). CDR3 length equals 13 residues. The chain's CDR3 is CASKRGWDTEAFF.

The chain uses TRBV9 and TRBJ2-2. Germline V gene lookup returns CDR1 SGDLS and CDR2 YYNGEE. The CDR3 covers 15 residues. CDR3 region: CASSVVLNTAGELFF.

The chain employs TRBV24-1 and TRBJ1-5. This CDR3 is built from 14 residues. Germline loops: CDR1 KGHDR, CDR2 SFDVKD. The CDR3 region is CATSEAGGNQPQHF.

The chain combines TRBV12-3 or TRBV12-4 with TRBJ2-3; TCRdb calls TRBD1, which cannot be checked without DNA. The CDR3 is 15 residues long. CDR3 amino acids: CASSSLGQPTDTQYF.

This rearrangement joins TRBV7-7 to TRBJ2-5; no DNA is available, so the TRBD2 call from TCRdb remains unchecked. This CDR3 contains 15 residues. Germline V gives CDR1 SSHAT, CDR2 FNYEAQ (reference sequence). The chain's CDR3 is CASSPGTVGVETQYF.

The chain links TRBV20-1 to TRBJ2-2; TCRdb names TRBD1, which stays unverified in the absence of DNA. The CDR3 has 15 amino acids. The germline CDR1 and CDR2 sequences are DFQATT and SNEGSKA (reference sequence). CDR3 residues: CSAWGGQGVTGELFF.

This rearrangement joins TRBV20-1 to TRBJ1-5; TCRdb names TRBD1, which stays unverified in the absence of DNA. The V gene's germline CDR1 is DFQATT and CDR2 SNEGSKA (reference sequence). This CDR3 has 14 residues. CDR3 protein: CSARVVVGGEKQHF.

The chain carries TRBV20-1 and TRBJ2-1; TCRdb selects TRBD2, and the lack of DNA leaves this call unchecked. The CDR3 is made up of 16 amino acids. Germline-derived CDR1 and CDR2 are DFQATT and SNEGSKA (reference sequence). The chain's CDR3 is CSARDVSSGAYNEQFF.

The V and J genes are TRBV5-5 and TRBJ2-3; TCRdb gives TRBD1 as the D gene, but with no DNA this cannot be confirmed. The CDR3 totals 15 residues. Looked up from germline, CDR1 is SGHKS and CDR2 is YYEKEE (reference sequence). CDR3 sequence: CASSLVSGFTDTQYF. The whole variable domain, filled in from reference TRBV5-5 and TRBJ2-3, reads DAGVTQSPTHLIKTRGQQVTLRCSPISGHKSVSWYQQVLGQGPQFIFQYYEKEERGRGNFPDRFSARQFPNYSSELNVNALLLGDSALYLCASSLVSGFTDTQYFGPGTRLTVL.

This chain links TRBV5-1 with TRBJ2-1; checking the TCRdb D call of TRBD1 is not possible without DNA. This CDR3 region has 15 residues. Germline V gene sequence: CDR1 SGHRS, CDR2 YFSETQ. The chain's CDR3 is CASSPPGTEHNEQFF.

The V call is TRBV5-1, the J call TRBJ1-1; TCRdb names TRBD1, which stays unverified in the absence of DNA. Germline lookup yields CDR1 SGHRS and CDR2 YFSETQ. The CDR3 consists of 18 residues. CDR3 sequence reads: CASSLAFPDLHKHTEAFF.

The V and J genes are TRBV28 and TRBJ1-5. Germline values: CDR1 MDHEN, CDR2 SYDVKM. The CDR3 extends over 16 amino acids. CDR3 amino acids: CASTDRHLVSNQPQHF.

The chain uses TRBV4-1 and TRBJ1-1; checking the TCRdb D call of TRBD1 is not possible without DNA. The germline CDR1 and CDR2 sequences are MGHRA and YSYEKL. This CDR3 comprises 16 residues. Here the CDR3 reads CASSQGQGAPLTEAFF.

The gene calls are TRBV3-1 and TRBJ1-5; TCRdb indicates TRBD1, and absent DNA this call remains unverified. The germline V gene encodes CDR1 LGHDT and CDR2 YNNKEL (reference sequence). This CDR3 contains 14 residues. The CDR3 here is CASSRDRINQPQHF.

The V gene is TRBV20-1, the J gene TRBJ2-1; TCRdb reports TRBD1, a call that lacks DNA to check it against. This CDR3 is built from 14 residues. From germline, CDR1 is DFQATT and CDR2 SNEGSKA (reference sequence). The CDR3 protein is CSAPDRGRYNEQFF.

The chain links TRBV20-1 to TRBJ2-5; there is no DNA to check the TCRdb D call of TRBD2. CDR3 length equals 14 residues. Per germline, CDR1 DFQATT and CDR2 SNEGSKA (reference sequence). The CDR3 sequence: CSARVGRAGETQYF.

CDR3 region: CASSQIGLAGFEQFF. V and J are TRBV14 and TRBJ2-1; the TCRdb D gene call, TRBD2, has no DNA to confirm it. Germline assignment: CDR1 SGHDN and CDR2 FVKESK. The CDR3 runs 15 residues. Filled out from reference TRBV14 and TRBJ2-1, the complete variable domain reads EAGVTQFPSHSVIEKGQTVTLRCDPISGHDNLYWYRRVMGKEIKFLLHFVKESKQDESGMPNNRFLAERTGGTYSTLKVQPAELEDSGVYFCASSQIGLAGFEQFFGPGTRLTVL.

V gene TRBV10-3 combines with J gene TRBJ2-5; TCRdb returns TRBD2, unconfirmable since there is no DNA. CDR1 ENHRY and CDR2 SYGVKD come from the germline V gene. The CDR3 covers 14 residues. The chain's CDR3 is CAISLAGGQETQYF.

The chain combines TRBV11-1 with TRBJ2-1; TCRdb picks TRBD2, but there is no DNA to check that call. The V gene's germline CDR1 is SGHAT and CDR2 FQDESV (reference sequence). CDR3 length: 21 residues. The CDR3 sequence is CASSLARVRSGRLSSYNEQFF.

V gene TRBV4-2 combines with J gene TRBJ2-1; TCRdb outputs TRBD2, but without DNA this stays unchecked. Germline CDR1 and CDR2: LGHNA and YNFKEQ. CDR3 length: 17 residues. The CDR3 loop is CASSQDRLAGVVDEQFF.

This chain links TRBV3-1 with TRBJ1-2; TCRdb indicates TRBD1, and absent DNA this call remains unverified. The germline CDR1 and CDR2 sequences are LGHDT and YNNKEL (reference sequence). The CDR3 has 15 amino acids. CDR3 protein: CASSPLRGVNYGYTF.